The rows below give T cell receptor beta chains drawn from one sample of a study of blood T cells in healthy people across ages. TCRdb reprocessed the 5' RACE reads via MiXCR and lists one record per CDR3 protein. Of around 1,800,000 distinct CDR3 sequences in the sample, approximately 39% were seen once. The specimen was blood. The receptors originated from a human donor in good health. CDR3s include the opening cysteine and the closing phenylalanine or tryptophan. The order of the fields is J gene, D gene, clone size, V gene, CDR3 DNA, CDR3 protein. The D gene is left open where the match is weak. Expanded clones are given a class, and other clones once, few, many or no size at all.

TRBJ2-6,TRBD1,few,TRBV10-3,TGTGCCATCACCCCGGGACAGGGGCCCCGATCGAGCTCTGGGGCCAACGTCCTGACTTTC,CAITPGQGPRSSSGANVLTF
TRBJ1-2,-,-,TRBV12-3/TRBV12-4,TGTGCCTGCAGTTTAAGAGGGTACTATGGCTACACCTTC,CACSLRGYYGYTF
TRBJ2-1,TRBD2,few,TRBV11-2,TGTGCCAGCAGCTTCCTAGCGGGGGGGCAAAATGAGCAGTTCTTC,CASSFLAGGQNEQFF
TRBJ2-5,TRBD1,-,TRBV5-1,TGCGCCAGCAGCGGACAGGGTTACGCGCAGTACTTC,CASSGQGYAQYF
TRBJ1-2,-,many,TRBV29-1,TGCACCCCTGGGACCCCCCCAACCTTCTATGGCTACACCTTC,CTPGTPPTFYGYTF
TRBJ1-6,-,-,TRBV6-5,TGTGCCAGCCTCGGCTATAATTCACCCCTCCACTTT,CASLGYNSPLHF
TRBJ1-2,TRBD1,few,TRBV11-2,TGTGCCAGCAGCCCGGGACAGGGAAGGAGTGATGGCTACACCTTC,CASSPGQGRSDGYTF
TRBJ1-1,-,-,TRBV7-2,TGTGCCAGCAGCCTGCTCCCGGGAGCTTTCTTT,CASSLLPGAFF
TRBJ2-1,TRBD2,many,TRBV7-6,TGTGCCAGCAGCCCACTAGCGGGGGGGCAGGATGAGCAGTTCTTC,CASSPLAGGQDEQFF
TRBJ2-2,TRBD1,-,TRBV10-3,TGTGCCATCACGGGACAGAGTAACACCGGGGAGCTGTTTTTT,CAITGQSNTGELFF
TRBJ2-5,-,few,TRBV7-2,TGTGCCAGCAACATCAGAGGGGGAGGTTTAGAGACCCAGTACTTC,CASNIRGGGLETQYF
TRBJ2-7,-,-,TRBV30,TGTGCCTGGAGTTTTCAGGGGAACGAGCAGTACTTC,CAWSFQGNEQYF
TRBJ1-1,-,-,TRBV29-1,TGCAGCGAAAGCAGGTCCATGAACACTGAAGCTTTCTTT,CSESRSMNTEAFF
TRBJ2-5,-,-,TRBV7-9,TGTGCCAGCAGCTCATTTTATTGGACCCAGTACTTC,CASSSFYWTQYF
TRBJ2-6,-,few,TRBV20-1,TGCAGTGCTAGGAACAGGGATCCTGGGGCCAACGTCCTGACTTTC,CSARNRDPGANVLTF
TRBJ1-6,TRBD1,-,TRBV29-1,TGCAGCGTTGTGGGGGACAGGTCAAATCCACCCCTCCACTTT,CSVVGDRSNPPLHF
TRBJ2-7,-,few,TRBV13,TGTGCCAGCAGCGGCCGCCCGGGGGTCGATGGCTACGAGCAGTACTTC,CASSGRPGVDGYEQYF
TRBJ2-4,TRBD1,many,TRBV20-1,TGCAGTGCTAGGGGACAGGGAGGCAAAAACATTCAGTACTTC,CSARGQGGKNIQYF
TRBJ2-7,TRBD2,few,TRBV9,TGTGCCAGCAGCAAGCAGGGGCGGGGGGGAGAGCAGTACTTC,CASSKQGRGGEQYF
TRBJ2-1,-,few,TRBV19,TGTGCCAGTAGGTCCGGAAAACTTGAGCAGTTCTTC,CASRSGKLEQFF
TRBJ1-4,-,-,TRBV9,TGTGCCAGCAGCGTAACAGGGTCTAATGAAAAACTGTTTTTT,CASSVTGSNEKLFF
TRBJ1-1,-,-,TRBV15,TGTGCCACCAGCAAAGTCCCCGAAGTCACTGAAGCTTTCTTT,CATSKVPEVTEAFF
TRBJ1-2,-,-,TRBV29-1,TGCAGCGTTGCAGGGGCTGACGGCGGCTACACCTTC,CSVAGADGGYTF
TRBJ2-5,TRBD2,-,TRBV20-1,TGCAGTGCTACCGTAGGACTAGCGGACCTTTCGTGGGGGGAGACCCAGTACTTC,CSATVGLADLSWGETQYF
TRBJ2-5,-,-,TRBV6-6,TGTGCCGCCGGCATCGAGACCCAGTACTTC,CAAGIETQYF
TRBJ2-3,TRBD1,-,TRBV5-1,TGCGCCAGCAGCTTGGGGGACAGGGGTACCACAGATACGCAGTATTTT,CASSLGDRGTTDTQYF